What follows are 3 T cell receptor beta chains derived from one specimen sequenced in a study of blood T cell repertoires in COVID-19. Sequencing was performed with immunoSEQ multiplex PCR; in TCRdb, only in-frame clones are kept and a portion is missing. The sample lists under 45,000 clones, 75% to 90% seen once, with roughly 9.8% in the top ten. What was sequenced was peripheral blood. The receptors shown here come from a human donor in a cohort sampled during active COVID-19.

In this sample, this clone turned up once. J is TRBJ2-2 and V is TRBV7-9; 11 bases match TRBD2. V lost 5 bases, J lost 4 bases, and 9 bases stayed unmatched. CDR3 length equals 17 residues. Germline-derived CDR1 and CDR2 are SEHNR and FQNEAQ (reference sequence). The CDR3 sequence is CASSRKLAGVVTGELFF. The DNA for the CDR3 is TGTGCCAGCAGCCGAAAACTAGCGGGAGTGGTCACCGGGGAGCTGTTTTTT.

The chain uses TRBV18 and TRBJ1-1; D is unresolved. CDR1 KGHSH and CDR2 LQKENI come from the germline V gene. The germline V and J ends were trimmed by 0 bases and 7 bases, with 12 bases remaining between them. CDR3 length: 14 residues. CDR3 in DNA: TGTGCCAGCTCACCACCTGGGCGGGTTAATGAAGCTTTCTTT. Protein sequence: CASSPPGRVNEAFF.

The chain recombines TRBV5-6 with TRBJ1-1; tentatively, D is TRBD1 (5 bases). CDR3 size: 14 residues. V lost 4 bases, J lost 5 bases, and 15 bases lay in between. The germline gives CDR1 SGHDT, CDR2 YYEEEE. CDR3 in amino acids: CASSPGGGATEAFF. The CDR3 nucleotides read TGTGCCAGCAGCCCCGGGGGGGGTGCGACTGAAGCTTTCTTT.